This TCR beta chain was captured in a study of cytomegalovirus exposure and HLA in healthy donors. The study, taken as a whole, reports: For most TCR beta V segments, an earlier analysis put the productive rate at about 87% or about 30% of the time. Links to common viral pathogens appeared, in a later analysis, for several of the most significant clusters. Among TCR beta chains, those listed as cytomegalovirus-associated numbered about 160.

Trimming took 3 bases from V and 8 from J; bases not matched to a gene: 23. This CDR3 has 22 residues. Germline V gene sequence: CDR1 MDHEN, CDR2 SYDVKM. Concerning this clone itself: Its antigen is as yet unknown.

PCR used 60 Vbeta primers and 13 Jbeta primers. Produced via immunoSEQ multiplex PCR; TCRdb's table is partial and in-frame only. The table has about 130,000 clones, over 50% seen once. Material: PBMCs. This chain links TRBV28 with TRBJ2-3; 16 bases line up with TRBD2. This sequence originates from a human donor in good health. CDR3: CASSFPGLAGGPGKGVEATQYF. The CDR3 DNA follows: TGTGCCAGCAGTTTCCCGGGACTAGCGGGAGGGCCAGGCAAGGGTGTCGAGGCTACGCAGTATTTT.